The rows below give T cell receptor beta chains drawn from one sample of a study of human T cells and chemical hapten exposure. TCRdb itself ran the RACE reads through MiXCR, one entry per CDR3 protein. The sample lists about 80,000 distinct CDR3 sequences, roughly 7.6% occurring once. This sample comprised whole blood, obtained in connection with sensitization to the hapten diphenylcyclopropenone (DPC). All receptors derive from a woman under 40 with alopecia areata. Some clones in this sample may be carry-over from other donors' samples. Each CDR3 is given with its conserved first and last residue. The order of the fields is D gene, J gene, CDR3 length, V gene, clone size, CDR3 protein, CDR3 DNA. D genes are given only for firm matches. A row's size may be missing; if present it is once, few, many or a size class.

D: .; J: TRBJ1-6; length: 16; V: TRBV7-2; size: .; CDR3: CASSLVLGLSNSPLHF; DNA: TGTGCCAGCAGCTTAGTCCTAGGATTGAGTAATTCACCCCTCCACTTT
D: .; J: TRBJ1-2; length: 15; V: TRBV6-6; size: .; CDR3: CASRPSRTVLYGYTF; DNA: TGTGCCAGCAGGCCTAGCCGGACAGTTCTCTATGGCTACACCTTC
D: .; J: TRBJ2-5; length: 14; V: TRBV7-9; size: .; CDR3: CASSFFTSQETQYF; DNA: TGTGCCAGCAGCTTTTTCACCAGCCAAGAGACCCAGTACTTC
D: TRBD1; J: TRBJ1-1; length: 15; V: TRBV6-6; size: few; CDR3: CASSQGQGALLRAFF; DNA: TGTGCCAGCAGTCAGGGACAGGGGGCCTTACTCCGGGCTTTCTTT
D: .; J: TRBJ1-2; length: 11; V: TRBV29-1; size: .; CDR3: CSVELGEGYTF; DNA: TGCAGCGTTGAATTGGGGGAGGGCTACACCTTC
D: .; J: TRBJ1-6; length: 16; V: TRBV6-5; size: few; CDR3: CASSLSGSSYNSPLHF; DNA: TGTGCCAGCAGTTTAAGCGGCAGCTCCTATAATTCACCCCTCCACTTT
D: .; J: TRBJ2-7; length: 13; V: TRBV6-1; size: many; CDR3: CASNHRETYEQYF; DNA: TGTGCCAGCAACCACCGGGAGACCTACGAGCAGTACTTC
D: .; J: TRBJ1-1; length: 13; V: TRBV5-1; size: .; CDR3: CASSQKRNTEAFF; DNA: TGCGCCAGCAGTCAGAAAAGGAACACTGAAGCTTTCTTT
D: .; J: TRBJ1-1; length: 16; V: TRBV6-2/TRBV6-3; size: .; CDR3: CASSPPPNRRSTEAFF; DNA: TGTGCCAGCAGCCCCCCCCCTAACAGGAGATCCACTGAAGCTTTCTTT
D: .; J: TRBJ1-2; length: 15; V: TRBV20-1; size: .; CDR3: CSARARATVRYGYTF; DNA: TGCAGTGCTAGAGCCCGTGCGACAGTACGCTATGGCTACACCTTC
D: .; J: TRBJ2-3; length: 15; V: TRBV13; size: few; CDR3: CASSLTGGSTDTQYF; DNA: TGTGCCAGCAGCTTAACCGGGGGAAGCACAGATACGCAGTATTTT
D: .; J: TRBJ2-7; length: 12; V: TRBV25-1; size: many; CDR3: CASSETETRQYF; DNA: TGTGCCAGCAGTGAAACCGAGACAAGGCAGTACTTC
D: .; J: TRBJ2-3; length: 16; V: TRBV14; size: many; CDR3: CASSQLAPPSTDTQYF; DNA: TGTGCCAGCAGCCAACTAGCCCCACCAAGCACAGATACGCAGTATTTT
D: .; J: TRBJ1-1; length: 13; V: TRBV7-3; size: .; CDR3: CASSLRRGAEAFF; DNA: TGTGCCAGCAGCTTAAGGAGGGGCGCTGAAGCTTTCTTT
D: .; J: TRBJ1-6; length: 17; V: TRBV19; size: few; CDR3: CASRRSHTGTPDSPLHF; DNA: TGTGCCAGTAGAAGGAGCCACACAGGGACTCCAGATTCACCCCTCCACTTT
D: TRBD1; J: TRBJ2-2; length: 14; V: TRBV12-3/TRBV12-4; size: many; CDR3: CASSFTGATGELFF; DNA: TGTGCCAGCAGTTTTACAGGGGCCACCGGGGAGCTGTTTTTT